This T cell receptor (beta chain) derives from a study of yellow fever vaccine responses in identical twins. General observations from the study: Twins' vaccine T cell responses reportedly seemed partly convergent and partly personalized.

From the RT-PCR reads, TCRdb called clonotypes with MiXCR, one entry per CDR3 protein. The sample lists around 13,000 distinct CDR3 sequences; 70% to 85% were seen once. Notes on this clonotype: What it recognizes is unknown.

Germline-derived CDR1 and CDR2 are DFQATT and SNEGSKA (reference sequence). This CDR3 is 9 amino acids long. Trimming stripped 6 bases from V and 12 bases from J, with 11 bases between. The receptor comes from a woman aged 18-29 years who received the yellow fever vaccine. The specimen comprised T cells from blood (PBMCs), unsorted or a sorted subset (not recorded which), sampled before or after yellow fever vaccination (not recorded which). The rearrangement joins TRBV20-1 to TRBJ1-2; no clear D. CDR3 protein: CSASALDTF. For the CDR3, the DNA is TGCAGTGCCTCCGCCTTGGACACCTTC.